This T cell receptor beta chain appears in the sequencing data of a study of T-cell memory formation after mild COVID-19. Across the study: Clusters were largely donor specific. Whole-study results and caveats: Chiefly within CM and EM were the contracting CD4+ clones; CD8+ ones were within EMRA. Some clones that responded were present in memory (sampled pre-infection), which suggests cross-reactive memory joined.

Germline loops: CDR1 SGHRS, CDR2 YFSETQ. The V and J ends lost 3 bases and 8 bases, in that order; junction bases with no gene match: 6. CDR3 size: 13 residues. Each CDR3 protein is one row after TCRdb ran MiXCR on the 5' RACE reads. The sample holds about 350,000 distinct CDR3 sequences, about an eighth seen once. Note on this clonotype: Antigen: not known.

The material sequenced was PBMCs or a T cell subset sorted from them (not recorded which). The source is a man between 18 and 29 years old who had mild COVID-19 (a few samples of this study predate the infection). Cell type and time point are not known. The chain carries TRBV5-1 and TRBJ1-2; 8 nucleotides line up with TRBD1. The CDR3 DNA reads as TGCGCCAGCAGCTGGACAGGGAAAGACGGCTACACCTTC. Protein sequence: CASSWTGKDGYTF. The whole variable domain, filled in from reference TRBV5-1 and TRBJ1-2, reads KAGVTQTPRYLIKTRGQQVTLSCSPISGHRSVSWYQQTPGQGLQFLFEYFSETQRNKGNFPGRFSGRQFSNSRSEMNVSTLELGDSALYLCASSWTGKDGYTFGSGTRLTVV.